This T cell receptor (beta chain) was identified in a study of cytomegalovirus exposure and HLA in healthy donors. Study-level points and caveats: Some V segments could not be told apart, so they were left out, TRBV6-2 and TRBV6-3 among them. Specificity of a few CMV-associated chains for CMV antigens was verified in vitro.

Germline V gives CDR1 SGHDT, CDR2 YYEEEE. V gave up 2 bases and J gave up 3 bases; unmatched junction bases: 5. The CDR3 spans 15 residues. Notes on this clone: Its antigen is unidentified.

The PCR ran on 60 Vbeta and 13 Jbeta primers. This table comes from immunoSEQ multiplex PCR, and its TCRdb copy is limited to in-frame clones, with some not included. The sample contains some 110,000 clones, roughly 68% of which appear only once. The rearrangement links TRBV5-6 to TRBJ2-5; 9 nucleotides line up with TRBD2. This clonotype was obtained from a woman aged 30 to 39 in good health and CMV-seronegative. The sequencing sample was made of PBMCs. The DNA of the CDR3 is TGTGCCAGCAGCTTACGCGGGGGGGCCGAAGAGACCCAGTACTTC. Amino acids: CASSLRGGAEETQYF.